This T cell receptor beta chain was identified during a study of cytomegalovirus exposure and HLA in healthy donors. Both 60 Vbeta primers and 13 Jbeta primers went into the PCR. Produced via immunoSEQ multiplex PCR; TCRdb's table is partial and in-frame only. This table has about 120,000 clones, over 9.5% appearing once. This CDR3 has 16 residues. Germline V gene sequence: CDR1 SGHDT, CDR2 YYEEEE. The ends lost 0 bases at V and 4 bases at J; junction bases unmatched: 8. Material for sequencing was PBMCs. V is TRBV5-6 and J is TRBJ2-5; 8 positions agree with TRBD2. This receptor was obtained from a young woman in good health and CMV-seropositive. CDR3 residues: CASSLDGRAWRETQYF. DNA for the CDR3: TGTGCCAGCAGCTTGGACGGGAGGGCATGGAGAGAGACCCAGTACTTC.